The 4 T cell receptor beta chains in this list originate from one sample, sequenced in a study of shared clonotypes between healthy human individuals. Measured with immunoSEQ multiplex PCR; TCRdb has only the in-frame clones, and not every one. The top ten hold less than 2% of the sample, which has 650,000 to 800,000 clones, over 60% seen once. The sequenced sample was memory CD4+ T cells sorted from blood. The subset: CD45RA-negative fraction. The receptors were gathered from a woman aged 30 to 39 in good health.

V gene TRBV6-5 combines with J gene TRBJ1-1; D uncertain. Germline V lookup: CDR1 MNHEY, CDR2 SVGAGI. CDR3 length: 13 amino acids. V was pared by 2 bases and J by 4 bases, with 8 bases between. The CDR3 DNA reads TGTGCCAGCAGTTACGAGAGAGGCACTGAAGCTTTCTTT. Protein: CASSYERGTEAFF.

The J gene is TRBJ2-7, the V gene TRBV19; 7 nucleotides line up with TRBD1. Germline lookup yields CDR1 LNHDA and CDR2 SQIVND (reference sequence). The CDR3 is 14 residues long. V shed 5 bases, J shed 3 bases, and the junction held 7 bases outside the gene matches. The DNA for the CDR3 is TGTGCCAGTAGTTCCCTCGACAGGGTCTACGAGCAGTACTTC. Translation gives CASSSLDRVYEQYF.

The CDR3 DNA sequence: TGTGCCAGCACCGTCGGGAATGCGAACACTGAAGCTTTCTTT. This gives the protein CASTVGNANTEAFF. The chain is built from TRBV11-2 and TRBJ1-1; no reliable D call. This CDR3 contains 14 residues. V was shortened by 7 bases and J by 1 base, with 13 bases between the two germline ends. Per the germline V gene, CDR1 is SGHAT and CDR2 is FQNNGV.

Ten or more counts support this clone. V is TRBV10-2 and J is TRBJ2-7; a possible D gene is TRBD2 (5 bases). CDR1 is WSHSY, CDR2 SAAADI, per germline. The CDR3 covers 16 residues. Trimming took 8 bases from V and 3 from J, leaving 23 bases between them. CDR3 nucleotide sequence: TGCGCCAGCCGCCAGGAACGGGGAGAGGTCGGCTACGAGCAGTACTTC. Its protein product is CASRQERGEVGYEQYF.